The clone carrying this TCR beta chain is a singleton in its sample. Other DNA sequences in the same sample also yield this CDR3. The data originate from a study of shared clonotypes between healthy human individuals. Across the whole study: The people who gave samples were two women and a few men aged 18 to 49.

The assay was immunoSEQ multiplex PCR, and TCRdb's table has in-frame clones only and misses some. This sample has 1.5 million to 2.5 million clones, with about 95% found just once. Germline CDR1 and CDR2: SGHNT and YYREEE (reference sequence). J gave up 1 base and V 2 bases, and 4 bases lay outside the gene matches. The CDR3 consists of 15 residues. The naive CD8 population came from CD45RO-negative cells selected for CCR7, without terminally differentiated effector memory CD45RA+ cells. Source material: naive CD8+ T cells sorted from blood. This chain connects TRBV5-4 to TRBJ2-5; 8 positions agree with TRBD2. This TCR was recovered from a young man in good health. CDR3 bases: TGTGCCAGCAGCTTCTTCGGGGGGGGCCAAGAGACCCAGTACTTC. As protein: CASSFFGGGQETQYF.